The rows below give T cell receptor beta chains drawn from one sample of a study of blood T cell repertoires in COVID-19. Some clones are missing from TCRdb's copy, which holds only in-frame ones; the method was immunoSEQ multiplex PCR. The sample yields 15,000 to 20,000 clones, roughly 89% seen once. Material for sequencing was peripheral blood. All receptors derive from a human donor in a cohort sampled during active COVID-19. CDR3s include the opening cysteine and the closing phenylalanine or tryptophan. The D gene is left open where the match is weak.

d_call	j_call	v_call	cdr3_aa
TRBD1	TRBJ2-1	TRBV6-6	CASRWTGPYNEQFF
TRBD1	TRBJ1-1	TRBV18	CASSPQTGPMNTEAFF
-	TRBJ2-5	TRBV3-1/TRBV3-2	CASSHPSKANEETQYF
TRBD2	TRBJ2-7	TRBV7-9	CASSLGLAGGYVYEQYF
TRBD1	TRBJ1-1	TRBV29-1	CSDLQGYTEAFF
TRBD1	TRBJ1-2	TRBV5-1	CASSPTGVGYGYTF
TRBD2	TRBJ2-2	TRBV29-1	CSPLPLAGDGAGELFF
-	TRBJ2-4	TRBV2	CASTIPMAKNIQYF
-	TRBJ2-5	TRBV5-1	CASSLERPGQETQYF
TRBD2	TRBJ2-1	TRBV24-1	CATSDRSSSGKIEQFF
TRBD1	TRBJ2-5	TRBV6-5	CASSPAVTGVETQYF
-	TRBJ2-3	TRBV5-4	CASSYRQVDTQYF
-	TRBJ2-7	TRBV18	CASSPLGTRNYEQYF
TRBD1	TRBJ1-2	TRBV19	CASSPQRQGAYGYTF
-	TRBJ2-1	TRBV6-1	CASSEASEGAGNEQFF
-	TRBJ1-4	TRBV11-2	CASSLQGSNEKLFF
-	TRBJ1-2	TRBV30	CAWSVSGGYGYTF
TRBD2	TRBJ2-3	TRBV5-1	CASSRKAGGAADTQYF
-	TRBJ1-2	TRBV6-5	CASSYGAGAAAGYTF
-	TRBJ2-7	TRBV7-8	CASSSFLDGGGSEQYF
-	TRBJ2-1	TRBV7-3	CASSLTPNREQFF
-	TRBJ1-6	TRBV6-6	CASSYLRGVNSPLHF
-	TRBJ1-1	TRBV3-1/TRBV3-2	CASSQEGGGAEAFF
-	TRBJ2-5	TRBV18	CASSPSGLGRRYQETQYF
-	TRBJ1-5	TRBV11-3	CASSLVGDGGYSNQPQHF
-	TRBJ2-5	TRBV10-3	CAISESGGSGETQYF
TRBD2	TRBJ2-1	TRBV28	CASSPQTPGGVSEQFF
-	TRBJ2-5	TRBV5-1	CASSLTPQGRETQYF